A single sample is the source of the 19 T cell receptor beta chains below, sequenced in a study of blood T cells in healthy people across ages. A second PCR, run for about 7 to 11 cycles, used a sample-barcoded 5' primer plus a J-beta primer mix. One entry per CDR3 protein, called by TCRdb with MiXCR from the 5' RACE reads. Of 1.5 million to 2 million distinct CDR3 sequences listed, roughly a third were seen once; the top ten hold 11%. Material for sequencing was blood. The receptors originated from a woman aged 25 to 45 in good health.

In its sample, this clonotype was seen a few times. The CDR3 spells CASSTQGGQADTQYF. The CDR3, as DNA: TGTGCCAGCAGTACCCAGGGGGGTCAGGCAGATACGCAGTATTTT. The genes are TRBV25-1 and TRBJ2-3; tentative D call: TRBD1 (7 bases). V was trimmed by 5 bases and J by 4 bases, leaving 16 bases between them. The CDR3 has 15 residues. CDR1 MGHDK and CDR2 SYGVNS come from the germline V gene.

The sample holds a few counts of this clonotype. The genes are TRBV7-9 and TRBJ1-1, with 9 bases matching TRBD1. The germline V gene has CDR1 SEHNR and CDR2 FQNEAQ (reference sequence). This CDR3 comprises 18 residues. V shed 4 bases, J shed 3 bases, and the junction held 15 bases outside the gene matches. The CDR3 DNA follows: TGTGCCAGCAGCTCCACGACCGGACAGGGGTTTCCGGACACTGAAGCTTTCTTT. Amino acids: CASSSTTGQGFPDTEAFF.

V and J are TRBV18 and TRBJ2-1; D ambiguous. The germline V gene encodes CDR1 KGHSH and CDR2 LQKENI. The V end lost 2 bases, the J end lost 4 bases, and 9 bases lay between the germline ends. This CDR3 region has 14 residues. The CDR3 is CASSPGEEYNEQFF. In DNA form, the CDR3 reads TGTGCCAGCTCACCAGGAGAGGAGTACAATGAGCAGTTCTTC.

The chain couples TRBV5-1 to TRBJ2-1; 14 nucleotides agree with TRBD2. This CDR3 contains 14 residues. The germline CDR1 and CDR2 sequences are SGHRS and YFSETQ. V gave up 4 bases and J gave up 10 bases; unmatched junction bases: 4. The CDR3, as DNA: TGCGCCAGCAGCGGGACTAGCGGGAGAGGCGAGCAGTTCTTC. This encodes CASSGTSGRGEQFF.

V gene TRBV10-3 combines with J gene TRBJ1-1; TRBD1 might be the D (6 bases). The CDR3 is made up of 15 amino acids. V gave up 11 bases and J gave up 0 bases, with 19 bases separating them. Germline V gene data show CDR1 as ENHRY and CDR2 as SYGVKD. The CDR3 loop reads CAVGRRGAMNTEAFF. Here the CDR3 DNA reads TGTGCCGTCGGCCGACGGGGGGCTATGAACACTGAAGCTTTCTTT.

The CDR3 DNA reads as TGTGCCAGCAGCCCCTTTAAGAACGAGCAGTACTTC. The encoded protein is CASSPFKNEQYF. V is TRBV3-1 and J is TRBJ2-1, with unresolved D. The J call could be wrong; TRBJ2-7 is a better fit for the DNA end. Germline V gene lookup returns CDR1 LGHDT and CDR2 YNNKEL (reference sequence). The CDR3 runs to 12 residues.

The chain has TRBV7-9 and TRBJ2-5; TRBD1 aligns across 12 bases. The V and J ends lost 6 bases and 4 bases, in that order; junction bases with no gene match: 6. Germline V CDR1 and CDR2: SEHNR, FQNEAQ (reference sequence). This CDR3 has 15 residues. Here the CDR3 DNA reads TGTGCCAGCAGACGGGACAGGGGGCGCCCAGAGACCCAGTACTTC. Amino acid sequence: CASRRDRGRPETQYF.

J is TRBJ2-7 and V is TRBV30; 9 bases map to TRBD2. Germline CDR1 is GTSNPN and CDR2 is SVGIG (reference sequence). V lost 0 bases to trimming and J lost 5 bases; unmatched junction nucleotides: 8. The length of the CDR3 is 15 residues. CDR3 residues: CAWSVRQRGGDEQYF. CDR3 nucleotides: TGTGCCTGGAGTGTACGTCAGCGCGGGGGGGACGAGCAGTACTTC.

This clonotype was observed a handful of times. This chain links TRBV7-9 with TRBJ2-7, with unresolved D. Germline assignment: CDR1 SEHNR and CDR2 FQNEAQ (reference sequence). The CDR3 contains 14 residues. Trimming stripped 3 bases from V and 2 bases from J, with 11 bases between. DNA of the CDR3: TGTGCCAGCAGCTTTGGGAAGGGTACCTACGAGCAGTACTTC. Its translation: CASSFGKGTYEQYF.

The rearrangement uses TRBV5-1 and TRBJ1-1, with D tentatively TRBD1 (6 bases). V dropped 6 bases and J dropped 6 bases, with 18 bases sitting between them. The CDR3 sequence is 14 residues long. Germline-derived CDR1 and CDR2 are SGHRS and YFSETQ. This chain's CDR3 is CASMGGPGEAEAFF. CDR3 sequence (DNA): TGCGCCAGCATGGGGGGCCCTGGAGAAGCTGAAGCTTTCTTT.

There are a few counts of this clonotype. The chain is built from TRBV7-9 and TRBJ2-1; 10 nucleotides agree with TRBD1. This CDR3 comprises 15 residues. V shed 5 bases and J 7 bases; nucleotides not matched to a gene: 8. Per the germline V gene, CDR1 is SEHNR and CDR2 is FQNEAQ (reference sequence). CDR3 sequence reads: CASSPGTGVRNEQFF. Written as DNA, the CDR3 is TGTGCCAGCAGCCCCGGGACAGGGGTAAGGAATGAGCAGTTCTTC.

This clonotype was observed many times. The chain is built from TRBV20-1 and TRBJ1-6; D gene unclear. The CDR3 consists of 12 residues. Trimming shortened V by 0 bases and J by 13 bases, and 10 bases separated the two germline ends. Germline V lookup: CDR1 DFQATT, CDR2 SNEGSKA (reference sequence). CDR3: CSARDPQSPLHF. CDR3 DNA: TGCAGTGCTAGAGATCCCCAGTCCCCCCTCCACTTT.

J is TRBJ2-1 and V is TRBV12-3 or TRBV12-4; no definite D call. Deletions cut 3 bases from V and 6 bases from J, with 15 bases between. The CDR3 is 15 residues long. CDR3 residues: CASSLVRPPLNEQFF. For the CDR3, the DNA is TGTGCCAGCAGTTTGGTACGACCCCCCCTCAATGAGCAGTTCTTC.

This clonotype occurred a few times. This chain links TRBV5-1 with TRBJ2-5; 7 bases are a match to TRBD2. CDR1 is SGHRS and CDR2 is YFSETQ in the germline V gene. The CDR3 length is 14 residues. The V segment lost 1 base and the J segment 4 bases; nucleotides outside the gene matches: 4. The CDR3 DNA sequence: TGCGCCAGCAGCTTGCGGAGCGGGGCAGAGACCCAGTACTTC. Protein product: CASSLRSGAETQYF.

Points on this clonotype: One junction end disagrees with the germline gene, perhaps due to a read error. V gene TRBV29-1 combines with J gene TRBJ2-6; a weak D match, TRBD1 (6 bases). The CDR3 contains 13 residues. Germline V CDR1 and CDR2: SQVTM, ANQGSEA. DNA of the CDR3: TGCAGCGTTACAGGGTTGAGAGCCAACGTCCCGACTTTC. Its translation is CSVTGLRANVPTF. Full variable domain (remainder filled in from reference TRBV29-1 and TRBJ2-6): SAVISQKPSRDICQRGTSLTIQCQVDSQVTMMFWYRQQPGQSLTLIATANQGSEATYESGFVIDKFPISRPNLTFSTLTVSNMSPEDSSIYLCSVTGLRANVPTFGAGSRLTVL.

This clonotype occurred once. A much larger clone sits a single nucleotide away, making a read error possible. The rearrangement joins TRBV10-3 to TRBJ1-2; D is uncertain. Per the germline V gene, CDR1 is ENHRY and CDR2 is SYGVKD. V was shortened by 7 bases and J by 10 bases, with 19 bases between the two germline ends. There are 13 residues in the CDR3. The CDR3 loop reads CAIKFAAVGDYTF. Written as DNA, the CDR3 is TGTGCCATCAAGTTTGCTGCCGTGGGAGACTACACCTTC.

This clonotype was counted a few times. The rearrangement joins TRBV18 to TRBJ2-7, with TRBD2 as a possible D gene (5 bases). The J call is in doubt because the DNA end fits TRBJ2-5 better. The germline V gene encodes CDR1 KGHSH and CDR2 LQKENI. This CDR3 comprises 16 residues. CDR3 coding DNA: TGTGCCAGCTCACCACCGGGCGGGTATAGTTCGGAGACCCAGTACTTC. Protein sequence: CASSPPGGYSSETQYF.

V usage is TRBV20-1 and J usage is TRBJ2-1; TRBD2 matches at 8 bases. The CDR3 covers 16 residues. Germline CDR1 reads DFQATT; CDR2 reads SNEGSKA (reference sequence). After removal of 0 bases from V and 3 bases from J, the junction contained 7 bases not matched to a gene. The CDR3 nucleotides are TGCAGTGCTAGAGATTTAGCTAGCGGGCACTACAATGAGCAGTTCTTC. As protein: CSARDLASGHYNEQFF.

With respect to this clonotype: The junction departs from germline at one end; a sequencing error may be responsible. The chain joins TRBV15 to TRBJ1-1, with D tentatively TRBD1 (5 bases). The CDR3 consists of 16 residues. The germline CDR1 and CDR2 sequences are LNHNV and YYDKDF (reference sequence). CDR3 region: CATSSRTPGGDTEAFF. The CDR3 nucleotides read TGTGCCACCAGCTCACGGACGCCCGGGGGTGACACCGAAGCTTTCTTT.